A single sample gave rise to the 17 T cell receptor beta chains below, sequenced in a study of T cell clonality in common variable immunodeficiency. Profiling relied on immunoSEQ multiplex PCR, and the TCRdb table lists in-frame clones only, not all of them. This sample comprises about 52,000 clones, none seen once only. Sequencing was carried out using peripheral blood mononuclear cells. The source of these receptors is a person aged 18 to 75 in good health.

There are a few counts of this clone. The sequenced fragment ends 3 residues before the CDR3 boundary, so the rest is inferred from the germline J gene. The chain employs TRBV20-1 and TRBJ2-7; 8 bases agree with TRBD1. The length of the CDR3 is 15 residues. The V and J ends lost 0 bases and 5 bases, in that order; junction bases with no gene match: 9. CDR1 is DFQATT and CDR2 is SNEGSKA in the germline V gene (reference sequence). CDR3 protein: CSARDRDRGVHEQYF. CDR3 bases read: TGCAGTGCTAGAGACCGCGACAGGGGCGTACACGAG.

This clone was detected ten times or more. The CDR3 is cut off 3 residues early in the read; its end comes from the germline J gene. This chain links TRBV7-3 with TRBJ2-7; 8 positions agree with TRBD2. The CDR3 consists of 16 residues. J was trimmed by 3 bases and V by 1 base; bases with no gene match: 8. CDR1 and CDR2 (germline): SGHTA, FQGTGA. Here the CDR3 reads CASSLSGAGGIYEQYF. Partial CDR3 DNA: TGTGCCAGCAGCTTAAGTGGCGCGGGAGGAATCTACGAG.

This clone was seen ten or more times. The CDR3 end is not reached by the read, which stops 3 residues before it; the germline J gene fills it in. The chain has TRBV18 and TRBJ1-6; TRBD1 aligns across 7 bases. This CDR3 is 18 amino acids long. With 6 bases clipped from V and 0 bases from J, the junction kept 11 bases outside the gene matches. Per germline, CDR1 KGHSH and CDR2 LQKENI. The CDR3 is CASSPHHRGSSYNSPLHF. The CDR3 bases that were read are TGTGCCAGCTCTCCCCATCACAGGGGAAGCTCCTATAATTCACCC.

In regard to this clone: Germline is not matched at one junction end, which may reflect a read error. The read ends 3 residues before the CDR3 terminus; that terminus is restored from the germline J gene. The chain joins TRBV19 to TRBJ2-4; 11 bases agree with TRBD2. Germline V gene lookup returns CDR1 LNHDA and CDR2 SQIVND (reference sequence). This CDR3 comprises 19 residues. The sequenced part of the CDR3 DNA is TGTGCCGGTAGTTTACGGACTAGCGGGCCACGGGGAGCCAAAAACATT. Protein: CAGSLRTSGPRGAKNI. The full-length CDR3 reads as CAGSLRTSGPRGAKNIQYF.

The table lists this clone with many counts. The CDR3 end lies 3 residues beyond the end of the read and is filled in from the germline J gene. The V and J genes are TRBV20-1 and TRBJ1-5, with D maybe TRBD1 (5 bases). CDR1 and CDR2 (germline): DFQATT, SNEGSKA (reference sequence). V lost 0 bases, J lost 5 bases, and 8 bases lay in between. This CDR3 is 13 amino acids long. CDR3: CSARDDSDQPQHF. CDR3 DNA (partial): TGCAGTGCTAGAGATGACAGCGATCAGCCC.

At least ten counts were recorded for this clone. The CDR3 end falls 3 residues outside the read, so it is completed with the germline J gene. The V gene is TRBV5-1, the J gene TRBJ1-1, with D possibly matching TRBD1 (6 bases). V gave up 5 bases and J gave up 1 base, with 12 bases separating them. The CDR3 is 14 amino acids. The germline V gene encodes CDR1 SGHRS and CDR2 YFSETQ. The sequenced CDR3 bases are TGCGCCAGCAGTCAAGGGGGGGGGAACACTGAA. It is translated as CASSQGGGNTE. The CDR3 as a whole reads CASSQGGGNTEAFF.

There are many counts of this clone. Sequencing ends 3 residues short of the CDR3 end; the germline J gene provides the rest. This chain connects TRBV6-2 or TRBV6-3 to TRBJ1-1; D call uncertain. Germline CDR1 reads MNHEY; CDR2 reads SVGEGT. The CDR3 has 12 residues. CDR3 DNA, as far as it was read: TGTGCCAGCAGAAACCAGGCTGAGAAA. It specifies CASRNQAEK. The complete CDR3 reads CASRNQAEKAFF.

At least ten counts were recorded for this clone. The sequenced fragment ends 3 residues before the CDR3 boundary, so the rest is inferred from the germline J gene. V gene TRBV19 combines with J gene TRBJ2-2; 11 bases line up with TRBD2. With 8 bases clipped from V and 0 bases from J, the junction kept 8 bases outside the gene matches. Germline-derived CDR1 and CDR2 are LNHDA and SQIVND (reference sequence). This CDR3 region has 17 residues. The CDR3 DNA, read in part, is TGTGCCAGTTCCTCACCGGGACTAGCGGCGAACACCGGGGAG. Amino acid sequence: CASSSPGLAANTGE. In full, the CDR3 reads CASSSPGLAANTGELFF.

In this sample, this clone turned up many times. The read terminates 3 residues before the CDR3 end, so the remaining end is supplied by the germline J gene. This chain joins TRBV6-1 and TRBJ2-5; 9 bases match TRBD1. The V segment lost 4 bases and the J segment 6 bases; nucleotides outside the gene matches: 6. The germline CDR1 and CDR2 sequences are MNHNS and SASEGT. The CDR3 contains 14 residues. The CDR3 protein is CASSVNRGLKTQYF. The part of the CDR3 DNA that was read is TGTGCCAGCAGTGTAAACAGGGGGCTTAAGACC.

Details on this clone: The CDR3 end lies 3 residues beyond the end of the read and is filled in from the germline J gene. This chain connects TRBV18 to TRBJ1-2, with 10 positions matching TRBD1. The germline CDR1 and CDR2 sequences are KGHSH and LQKENI. V shed 6 bases, J shed 7 bases, and the junction held 8 bases outside the gene matches. CDR3 length: 14 amino acids. This CDR3 reads CASSQGQGIIGYTF. The CDR3 DNA, read in part, is TGTGCCAGCTCCCAGGGACAGGGGATTATTGGC.

This clone was seen many times. From the germline J gene comes the end of the CDR3, since the read stops 3 residues before it. V gene TRBV5-1 combines with J gene TRBJ2-5; tentative D call: TRBD1 (6 bases). V was trimmed by 2 bases and J by 0 bases, leaving 11 bases between them. Germline loops: CDR1 SGHRS, CDR2 YFSETQ. The CDR3 has 15 residues. The CDR3 bases that were read are TGCGCCAGCAGCTTCTTAACAGGGAACCAAGAGACC. It is translated as CASSFLTGNQET. In full, the CDR3 reads CASSFLTGNQETQYF.

This clone was counted ten times or more. The read comes to an end 3 residues before the CDR3 does, leaving the germline J gene to fill in the end. The chain employs TRBV12-3 or TRBV12-4 and TRBJ2-5, with TRBD2 identical over 7 bases. CDR3 length: 17 amino acids. The ends lost 2 bases at V and 2 bases at J; junction bases unmatched: 11. The CDR3 reads CASSLFRGDLTQETQYF. The CDR3 DNA, read in part, is TGTGCCAGCAGTTTATTTCGGGGGGACCTCACGCAAGAGACC.

On this clone: The junction does not match germline at one end; this may be a read error. The missing CDR3 end, 3 residues past where the read stops, is filled in from the germline J gene. This sample includes further DNA sequences coding for the same CDR3. The rearrangement links TRBV7-9 to TRBJ1-3, with a possible D match to TRBD1 (6 bases). CDR3 length equals 15 residues. Germline loops: CDR1 SEHNR, CDR2 FQNEAQ (reference sequence). The sequenced part of the CDR3 DNA is TGTGCCAGCAGCTTGATGGGGCAAAGGGGGAACACA. Its protein product is CASSLMGQRGNT. The CDR3 in full is CASSLMGQRGNTIYF.

With respect to this clone: The read is 3 residues too short to cover the CDR3 end, so that end is filled in from the germline J gene. The chain joins TRBV13 to TRBJ1-2; 9 nucleotides align to TRBD1. CDR3 length equals 15 residues. The V gene end was trimmed by 2 bases and the J gene end by 4 bases; junction bases not matched to a gene: 5. Germline assignment: CDR1 PRHDT and CDR2 FYEKMQ (reference sequence). CDR3 sequence: CASSLTGTGFYGYTF. The DNA read from the CDR3 is TGTGCCAGCAGCTTAACCGGGACAGGGTTCTATGGC.

To note about this clone: The CDR3 goes on 3 residues after the read ends, and that part is filled in from the germline J gene. The gene calls are TRBV7-9 and TRBJ2-2; 7 bases agree with TRBD1. Germline trimming cut 2 bases from V and 6 bases from J; bases unmatched to any gene: 3. This CDR3 has 14 amino acids. The germline gives CDR1 SEHNR, CDR2 FQNEAQ (reference sequence). The CDR3 sequence is CASSLQGVSGELFF. The sequenced part of the CDR3 DNA is TGTGCCAGCAGCTTACAGGGGGTTTCCGGGGAG.

The CDR3 DNA, read in part, is TGTGCCAGCAGCTTAGGGCGGGGGGGCCGCGAG. This sequence encodes CASSLGRGGRE. The CDR3, in full, reads CASSLGRGGREQYF. The chain joins TRBV11-2 to TRBJ2-7; 9 bases align to TRBD2. The CDR3 end lies 3 residues beyond the end of the read and is filled in from the germline J gene. The length of the CDR3 is 14 residues. Germline V gives CDR1 SGHAT, CDR2 FQNNGV. The ends lost 1 base at V and 6 bases at J; junction bases unmatched: 4.

This clone was counted a few times. The sequenced fragment ends 3 residues before the CDR3 boundary, so the rest is inferred from the germline J gene. This rearrangement joins TRBV7-9 to TRBJ1-4; 7 bases fit TRBD1. The J segment lost 0 bases and the V segment lost 4 bases, leaving 2 bases of the junction unmatched. The CDR3 is made up of 15 amino acids. Germline V gives CDR1 SEHNR, CDR2 FQNEAQ (reference sequence). CDR3 residues: CASSSTGTTNEKLFF. The sequenced CDR3 bases are TGTGCCAGCAGCTCGACAGGGACAACTAATGAAAAA.